This TCR beta chain is drawn from a study of blood T cell repertoires in COVID-19. Across the study: Acute and convalescent COVID-19 specimens originated in the United States, Italy and Spain. From T cells, B-cell-depleted T cells, or PBMCs came the material, which was cDNA or gDNA.

Authors' processing steps: Estimated nucleated cell counts came from reference gene primer amplification. Assay: immunoSEQ multiplex PCR; the TCRdb copy retains only in-frame clones and omits some. Clone size and V and J calls were adopted from that table, with D and trimming inferred from the DNA. The table has about 130,000 clones, about four fifths seen once. This sequence was found in a middle-aged man with active or convalescent COVID-19. Sequences were obtained from peripheral blood.

The DNA of the CDR3 is TGTGCCAGCAGTGGACAGGAATATGGCTACACCTTC. Translation gives CASSGQEYGYTF. The chain joins TRBV2 to TRBJ1-2, with D possibly TRBD1 on 6 matching bases. V lost 4 bases and J 5 bases, leaving 8 bases between the germline ends. Per germline, CDR1 SNHLY and CDR2 FYNNEI. The length of the CDR3 is 12 residues.